This T cell receptor (beta chain) was documented in a study of post-analysis software for immune sequencing data. Study outcomes and limitations: Strong co-clustering by F measure was seen for same-batch samples. Compared against controls, patients with multiple sclerosis displayed significantly lower normalized Chao1 diversity. Patients carried 4 or 5 TRBV segments more frequently than controls did, and TRBV5-6, TRBV5-1 and TRBV20-1 were among them.

With respect to this clonotype: Antigen unknown.

V was trimmed by 5 bases and J by 6 bases, leaving 8 bases between them. From germline, CDR1 is MGHDK and CDR2 SYGVNS. This CDR3 contains 12 residues. The authors incorporated unique molecular identifiers into the TCR beta cDNA libraries. MiXCR, applied by TCRdb to the PCR reads, yields one record per CDR3 protein. The repertoire holds hundreds of thousands of distinct CDR3 sequences, with about 32% as singletons. The specimen was blood. V and J are TRBV25-1 and TRBJ2-1; no firm D call. This clonotype was obtained from a girl under 18 with multiple sclerosis. CDR3: CASSPHCNEQFF. CDR3 nucleotides: TGTGCCAGCAGTCCCCATTGCAATGAGCAGTTCTTC.